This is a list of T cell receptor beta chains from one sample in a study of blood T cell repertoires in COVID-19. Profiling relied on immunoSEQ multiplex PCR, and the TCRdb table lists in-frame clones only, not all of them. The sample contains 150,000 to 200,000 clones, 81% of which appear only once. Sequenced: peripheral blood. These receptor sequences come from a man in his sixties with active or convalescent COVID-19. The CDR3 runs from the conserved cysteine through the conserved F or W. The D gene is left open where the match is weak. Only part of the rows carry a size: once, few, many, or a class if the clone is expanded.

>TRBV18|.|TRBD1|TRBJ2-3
CASSPPGGATDTQYF
TGTGCCAGCTCACCGCCAGGGGGTGCGACAGATACGCAGTATTTT
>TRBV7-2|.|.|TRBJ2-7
CASSLGGGGAFEQYF
TGTGCCAGCAGCTTAGGCGGCGGAGGGGCGTTCGAGCAGTACTTC
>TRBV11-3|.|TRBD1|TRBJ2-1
CASSPGQGYEEQFF
TGTGCCAGCAGCCCCGGACAGGGATACGAGGAGCAGTTCTTC
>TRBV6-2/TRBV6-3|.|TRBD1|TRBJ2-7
CASSYPTGGEQYF
TGTGCCAGCAGTTACCCCACAGGGGGCGAGCAGTACTTC
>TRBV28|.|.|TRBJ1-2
CASSFLMADYGYTF
TGTGCCAGCAGTTTTCTTATGGCTGACTATGGCTACACCTTC
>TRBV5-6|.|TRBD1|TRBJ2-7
CASRPGQASYEQYF
TGTGCCAGCAGGCCCGGACAGGCCTCCTACGAGCAGTACTTC
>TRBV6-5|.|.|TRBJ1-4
CASSRLGVGSKLFF
TGTGCCAGCAGTCGGCTAGGGGTGGGTTCAAAACTGTTTTTT
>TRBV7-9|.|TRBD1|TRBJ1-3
CASSNRDRGLYTIYF
TGTGCCAGCAGCAACCGGGACAGGGGGCTATACACCATATATTTT
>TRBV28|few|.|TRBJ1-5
CASRVGGSNQPQHF
TGTGCCAGCAGGGTAGGCGGTAGCAATCAGCCCCAGCATTTT
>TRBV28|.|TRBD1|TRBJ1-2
CASSQPDRGTGYTF
TGTGCCAGCAGTCAACCCGACAGGGGGACTGGCTACACCTTC
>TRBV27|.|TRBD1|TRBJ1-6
CASSPDRVSPLHF
TGTGCCAGCAGTCCCGACAGGGTTTCACCCCTCCACTTT
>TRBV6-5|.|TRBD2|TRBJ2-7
CASRVSGSYEQYF
TGTGCCAGCAGGGTCAGCGGGAGCTACGAGCAGTACTTC
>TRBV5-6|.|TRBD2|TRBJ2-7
CASSLEKREVYEQYF
TGTGCCAGCAGCTTGGAGAAGCGGGAGGTTTACGAGCAGTACTTC
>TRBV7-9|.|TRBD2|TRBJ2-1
CASSFERRGSSYNEQFF
TGTGCCAGCAGCTTCGAAAGGCGGGGGAGCTCCTACAATGAGCAGTTCTTC
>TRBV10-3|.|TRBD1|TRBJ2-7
CAITAGGEQYF
TGTGCCATCACGGCAGGGGGCGAGCAGTACTTC
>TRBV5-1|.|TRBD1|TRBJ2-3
CASSSDRVDTQYF
TGCGCCAGCAGCAGCGACAGGGTAGATACGCAGTATTTT
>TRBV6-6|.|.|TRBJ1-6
CASSDATVAIPPLHF
TGTGCCAGCAGCGATGCCACAGTGGCTATACCACCCCTCCACTTT
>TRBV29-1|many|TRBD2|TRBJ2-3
CSVVGTTSGDTDTQYF
TGCAGCGTTGTAGGGACTACTAGCGGCGACACAGATACGCAGTATTTT
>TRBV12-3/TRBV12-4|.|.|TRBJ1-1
CASSRGTEAFF
TGTGCCAGCAGTCGGGGGACTGAAGCTTTCTTT
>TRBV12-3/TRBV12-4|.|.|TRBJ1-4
CASSFGPTGELFF
TGTGCCAGCAGTTTTGGGCCCACCGGGGAACTGTTTTTT
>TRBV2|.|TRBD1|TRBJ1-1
CASSNRGRTEAFF
TGTGCCAGCAGCAACAGGGGGCGGACTGAAGCTTTCTTT
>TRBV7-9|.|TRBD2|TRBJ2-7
CASSLGAGRDF
TGTGCCAGCAGCTTAGGAGCGGGAAGGGACTTC
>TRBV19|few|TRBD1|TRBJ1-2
CASSPEGQGRGYTF
TGTGCCAGTAGTCCTGAGGGACAGGGACGAGGCTACACCTTC
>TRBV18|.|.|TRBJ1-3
CASSPPSQGTSGNTIYF
TGTGCCAGCTCACCACCGTCTCAGGGGACCTCTGGAAACACCATATATTTT
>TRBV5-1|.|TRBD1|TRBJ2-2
CASSLGQGATGELFF
TGCGCCAGCAGCTTGGGTCAGGGGGCGACCGGGGAGCTGTTTTTT
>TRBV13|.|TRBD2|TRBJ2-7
CASSLSGGKTYEQYF
TGTGCCAGCAGCTTGAGCGGGGGGAAAACCTACGAGCAGTACTTC
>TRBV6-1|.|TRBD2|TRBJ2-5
CASSEASGTQETQYF
TGTGCCAGCAGTGAGGCTAGCGGAACCCAAGAGACCCAGTACTTC
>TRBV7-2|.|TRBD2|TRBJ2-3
CASSLGGLAGVNTDTQYF
TGTGCCAGCAGCTTAGGGGGACTAGCGGGAGTTAACACAGATACGCAGTATTTT
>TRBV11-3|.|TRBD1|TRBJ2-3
CASSLGDRGSTDTQYF
TGTGCCAGCAGCTTAGGTGACAGGGGATCCACAGATACGCAGTATTTT
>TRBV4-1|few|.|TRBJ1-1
CASSQAPGGLSTEAFF
TGCGCCAGCAGCCAAGCGCCAGGCGGGTTGAGCACTGAAGCTTTCTTT
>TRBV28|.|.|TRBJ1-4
CASNTGREKLFF
TGTGCCAGCAACACAGGGCGGGAAAAACTGTTTTTT
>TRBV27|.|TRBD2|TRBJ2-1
CASSVLAGARSEQFF
TGTGCCAGCAGTGTACTAGCGGGAGCAAGAAGTGAGCAGTTCTTC
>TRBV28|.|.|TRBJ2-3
CASSLRVPDTQYF
TGTGCCAGCAGTTTACGGGTGCCAGATACGCAGTATTTT
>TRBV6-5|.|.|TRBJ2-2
CASRPDPGNTGELFF
TGTGCCAGCAGACCCGACCCGGGGAACACCGGGGAGCTGTTTTTT
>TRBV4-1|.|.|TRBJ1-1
CASVKQGQRNTEAFF
TGCGCCAGCGTCAAGCAGGGCCAACGGAACACTGAAGCTTTCTTT
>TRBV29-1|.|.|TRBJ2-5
CSVDILAQETQYF
TGCAGCGTTGATATCCTAGCCCAAGAGACCCAGTACTTC
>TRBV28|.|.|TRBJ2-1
CASSWLGDQRSEQFF
TGTGCCAGCAGTTGGTTGGGAGATCAAAGGAGTGAGCAGTTCTTC
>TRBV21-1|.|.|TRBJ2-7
CASNHGTGAREQYF
TGTGCCAGCAATCACGGGACAGGGGCTCGCGAGCAGTACTTC
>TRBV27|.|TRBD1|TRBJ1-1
CASSLSVGRGQAFF
TGTGCCAGCAGTTTAAGCGTGGGCAGGGGGCAAGCTTTCTTT
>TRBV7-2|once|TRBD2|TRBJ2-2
CASSPTSGSGTGELFF
TGTGCCAGCAGCCCGACTAGCGGGAGTGGCACCGGGGAGCTGTTTTTT
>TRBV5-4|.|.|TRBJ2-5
CASSLRGTQETQYF
TGTGCCAGCAGCTTGAGGGGGACCCAAGAGACCCAGTACTTC
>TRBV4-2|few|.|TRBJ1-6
CASSQIGGDSPLHF
TGTGCCAGCAGCCAAATCGGGGGGGATTCACCCCTCCACTTT
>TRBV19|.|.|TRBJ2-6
CASTPQGAGANVLTF
TGTGCCAGCACCCCACAGGGTGCTGGGGCCAACGTCCTGACTTTC
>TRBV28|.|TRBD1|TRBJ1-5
CASSAPTGYRSNQPQHF
TGTGCCAGCAGTGCACCGACAGGGTACAGAAGCAATCAGCCCCAGCATTTT
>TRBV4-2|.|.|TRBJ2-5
CASSQDGSGTDYQETQYF
TGTGCCAGCAGCCAAGATGGGTCTGGGACTGACTACCAAGAGACCCAGTACTTC
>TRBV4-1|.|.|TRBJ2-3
CASSQPLERWTSTDTQYF
TGCGCCAGCAGCCAACCCCTAGAGCGATGGACAAGCACAGATACGCAGTATTTT
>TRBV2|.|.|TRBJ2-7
CASTPNGGSYEQYF
TGTGCCAGCACTCCGAACGGGGGATCCTACGAGCAGTACTTC
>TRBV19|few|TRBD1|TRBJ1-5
CASSGTGGPYQPQHF
TGTGCCAGTAGTGGGACAGGCGGCCCTTATCAGCCCCAGCATTTT
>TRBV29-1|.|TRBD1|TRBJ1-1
CSAPDRVNTEAFF
TGCAGCGCCCCGGACAGGGTGAACACTGAAGCTTTCTTT
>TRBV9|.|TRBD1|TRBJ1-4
CASSRGTGGTEKLFF
TGTGCCAGCAGTAGAGGCACAGGGGGGACCGAAAAACTGTTTTTT
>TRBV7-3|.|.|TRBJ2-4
CASSLDSVNIQYF
TGTGCCAGCAGCTTGGACAGTGTGAACATTCAGTACTTC
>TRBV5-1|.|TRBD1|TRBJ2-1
CASSLQGQGGNEQFF
TGCGCCAGCAGCCTGCAGGGACAGGGCGGCAATGAGCAGTTCTTC
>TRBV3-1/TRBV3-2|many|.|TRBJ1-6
CASSQEGRDNSPLHF
TGTGCCAGCAGCCAAGAGGGGAGGGATAATTCACCCCTCCACTTT
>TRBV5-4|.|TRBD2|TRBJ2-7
CASSLAGRDYEQYF
TGTGCCAGCAGCTTGGCCGGGAGGGATTACGAGCAGTACTTC
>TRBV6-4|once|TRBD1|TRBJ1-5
CASRYRDRVFQPQHF
TGTGCCAGCAGGTACCGGGACAGGGTCTTCCAGCCCCAGCATTTT
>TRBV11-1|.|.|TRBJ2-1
CASSLEGGAVNEQFF
TGTGCCAGCAGCTTAGAGGGCGGAGCGGTAAATGAGCAGTTCTTC
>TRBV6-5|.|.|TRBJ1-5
CASSSSTGANQPQHF
TGTGCCAGCAGTTCATCGACAGGAGCTAATCAGCCCCAGCATTTT
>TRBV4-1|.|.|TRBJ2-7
CASSQPQGYEQYF
TGCGCCAGCAGCCAGCCGCAGGGGTACGAGCAGTACTTC
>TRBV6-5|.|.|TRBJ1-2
CASTTGGVYGYGYTF
TGTGCCAGCACAACAGGAGGGGTTTATGGGTATGGCTACACCTTC
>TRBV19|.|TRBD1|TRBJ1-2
CASSRPGQRIFYGYTF
TGTGCCAGTAGTCGACCGGGACAGAGGATCTTCTATGGCTACACCTTC